Shown below are 24 T cell receptor beta chains from a single sample sequenced in a study of blood T cell repertoires in COVID-19 (dated by TCRdb to the early 2020s). The library was made by the immunoSEQ multiplex PCR assay. TCRdb holds this immuneACCESS table with in-frame rearrangements only. Some clones are missing; in checked studies, unresolved V genes explain under half, and the rest has no known cause. This sample lists about 270,000 clones; about 89% were detected once. The ten most abundant clones make up over 2% of the sample. Sequencing was done on a sample of peripheral blood. The source is a woman aged 45-60 years with acute or convalescent COVID-19.

The chain is built from TRBV7-2 and TRBJ1-2; TRBD1 matches at 7 bases. Trimming cost V 3 bases and J 8 bases; bases outside gene matches: 6. CDR1 is SGHTA, CDR2 FQGNSA, per germline. CDR3 length equals 13 residues. This chain's CDR3 is CASSFDRDGGYTF. Written as DNA, the CDR3 is TGTGCCAGCAGCTTCGACAGGGACGGAGGCTACACCTTC.

The J gene is TRBJ2-1, the V gene TRBV28; TRBD2 is a possible D gene (6 bases). Germline loops: CDR1 MDHEN, CDR2 SYDVKM. Trimming removed 3 bases from V and 9 bases from J, with 18 bases in between. The CDR3 has 15 residues. As DNA, the CDR3 is TGTGCCAGCAGTTTTTTTGGGGGGAAAGTTGGTGAGCAGTTCTTC. It is translated as CASSFFGGKVGEQFF.

The chain uses TRBV15 and TRBJ2-3, with TRBD1 identical over 8 bases. There are 16 residues in the CDR3. Germline V gene sequence: CDR1 LNHNV, CDR2 YYDKDF (reference sequence). V lost 0 bases to trimming and J lost 2 bases; unmatched junction nucleotides: 4. The CDR3 loop is CATSRESTGVTDTQYF. The CDR3 bases are TGTGCCACCAGCAGAGAGTCGACAGGGGTCACAGATACGCAGTATTTT.

The chain is built from TRBV5-1 and TRBJ2-1; 16 nucleotides agree with TRBD2. CDR1 SGHRS and CDR2 YFSETQ come from the germline V gene. J was trimmed by 8 bases and V by 1 base; bases with no gene match: 9. The CDR3 is made up of 18 amino acids. CDR3 in DNA: TGCGCCAGCAGCTTGAGGGGACTAGCGGGAGGGCCTGGCCATGAGCAGTTCTTC. It yields the protein CASSLRGLAGGPGHEQFF.

The chain joins TRBV5-1 to TRBJ1-1, with 8 bases matching TRBD1. The V gene end was trimmed by 4 bases and the J gene end by 5 bases; junction bases not matched to a gene: 7. The CDR3 loop spans 14 amino acids. CDR1 SGHRS and CDR2 YFSETQ come from the germline V gene. The CDR3 reads CASSLQGVGTEAFF. As DNA, the CDR3 is TGCGCCAGCAGCCTACAGGGGGTAGGGACTGAAGCTTTCTTT.

The gene calls are TRBV7-2 and TRBJ2-7; D is undetermined. The CDR3 has 15 residues. V lost 6 bases to trimming and J lost 0 bases, with 15 bases between them. CDR1 is SGHTA, CDR2 FQGNSA, per germline. CDR3 bases: TGTGCCAGCAGTCAACTCAGACTCTCCTCCTACGAGCAGTACTTC. Encoded protein: CASSQLRLSSYEQYF.

The chain is built from TRBV29-1 and TRBJ2-1; 9 bases are shared with TRBD2. The ends lost 3 bases at V and 2 bases at J; junction bases unmatched: 5. Germline V gives CDR1 SQVTM, CDR2 ANQGSEA. This CDR3 has 15 amino acids. The chain's CDR3 is CSVDPTSGTYNEQFF. CDR3 DNA sequence: TGCAGCGTTGACCCGACTAGCGGAACCTACAATGAGCAGTTCTTC.

The chain joins TRBV9 to TRBJ1-4; D is ambiguous. The germline gives CDR1 SGDLS, CDR2 YYNGEE. The CDR3 runs 15 residues. With 0 bases removed from V and 4 bases from J, the gap between germline ends came to 10 bases. In DNA, the CDR3 is TGTGCCAGCAGCGTAGAGCTGGGAGGTAATGAAAAACTGTTTTTT. Translation: CASSVELGGNEKLFF.

V is TRBV7-8 and J is TRBJ2-4, with TRBD2 as a possible D gene (6 bases). V lost 5 bases, J lost 0 bases, and 17 bases lay in between. The germline gives CDR1 SGHVS, CDR2 FQNEAQ. The CDR3 length is 17 residues. The CDR3 reads CASSLRESLLAKNIQYF. CDR3 sequence (DNA): TGTGCCAGCAGCCTCCGGGAGTCCCTCTTAGCCAAAAACATTCAGTACTTC. The full variable domain, in which reference TRBV7-8 and TRBJ2-4 provide the parts outside the CDR3, is GAGVSQSPRYKVAKRGQDVALRCDPISGHVSLFWYQQALGQGPEFLTYFQNEAQLDKSGLPSDRFFAERPEGSVSTLKIQRTQQEDSAVYLCASSLRESLLAKNIQYFGAGTRLSVL.

The CDR3 DNA sequence: TGCGCCAGCAGCTTGTCAGGGCTACATGGAAACACCATATATTTT. This sequence encodes CASSLSGLHGNTIYF. The chain joins TRBV5-1 to TRBJ1-3; maybe TRBD1 (5 bases). The CDR3 consists of 15 residues. Between the trimmed V and J ends, which lost 1 base and 3 bases, there was a span of 11 bases. CDR1 SGHRS and CDR2 YFSETQ come from the germline V gene.

The chain joins TRBV28 to TRBJ1-1; unclear D gene. The length of the CDR3 is 15 residues. Germline-derived CDR1 and CDR2 are MDHEN and SYDVKM. Trimming cost V 8 bases and J 6 bases, with 22 bases left between them. DNA for the CDR3: TGTGCCAGCTGGGAGAGTCGTAATCCGGGCCCTGAAGCTTTCTTT. It is translated as CASWESRNPGPEAFF.

The CDR3, as DNA: TGTGCCTGGAGTGTAGGGGCAGGCTTGTCTAATGAAAAACTGTTTTTT. It translates to CAWSVGAGLSNEKLFF. V gene TRBV30 combines with J gene TRBJ1-4; tentative D call: TRBD1 (5 bases). Germline CDR1 reads GTSNPN; CDR2 reads SVGIG (reference sequence). The CDR3 length is 16 residues. V was shortened by 0 bases and J by 3 bases, with 14 bases between the two germline ends. The full variable domain, with the rest looked up from reference TRBV30 and TRBJ1-4, is SQTIHQWPATLVQPVGSPLSLECTVEGTSNPNLYWYRQAAGRGLQLLFYSVGIGQISSEVPQNLSASRPQDRQFILSSKKLLLSDSGFYLCAWSVGAGLSNEKLFFGSGTQLSVL.

V and J are TRBV7-2 and TRBJ2-7, with D maybe TRBD1 (6 bases). V lost 5 bases to trimming and J lost 4 bases, with 12 bases between them. There are 13 residues in the CDR3. Germline CDR1 SGHTA, CDR2 FQGNSA. CDR3 sequence reads: CASSPPDRYEQYF. CDR3 coding DNA: TGTGCCAGCAGCCCTCCGGACAGATACGAGCAGTACTTC.

The chain employs TRBV7-2 and TRBJ2-3, with TRBD1 as a possible D gene (8 bases). V was clipped by 1 base and J by 6 bases, with 17 bases between them. The germline V gene has CDR1 SGHTA and CDR2 FQGNSA. There are 16 residues in the CDR3. CDR3 DNA: TGTGCCAGCAGCTTAGAGTGGACAGGGCGGGGGGATACGCAGTATTTT. It is translated as CASSLEWTGRGDTQYF.

This chain links TRBV18 with TRBJ1-5, with 8 bases aligning to TRBD1. The CDR3 is 14 residues long. J lost 2 bases, V lost 3 bases, and 0 bases had no gene match. Per the germline V gene, CDR1 is KGHSH and CDR2 is LQKENI. The DNA of the CDR3 is TGTGCCAGCTCACCGACAGGGGGCAATCAGCCCCAGCATTTT. It codes for CASSPTGGNQPQHF.

This clone came up once. The gene calls are TRBV6-1 and TRBJ2-3; unclear D gene. This CDR3 is built from 14 residues. Germline V lookup: CDR1 MNHNS, CDR2 SASEGT. Deletions cut 2 bases from V and 6 bases from J, with 12 bases between. In nucleotides, the CDR3 is TGTGCCAGCAGTGAAACTTCTCCCGGGGATACGCAGTATTTT. Residues: CASSETSPGDTQYF.

The rearrangement joins TRBV5-4 to TRBJ2-1; D may be TRBD1 (6 bases). Trimming took off 4 bases at V and 5 bases at J, with 10 bases between the two ends. There are 13 residues in the CDR3. Germline CDR1 SGHNT, CDR2 YYREEE (reference sequence). Written as DNA, the CDR3 is TGTGCCAGCAGCGCGGACAGAAACAATGAGCAGTTCTTC. Translated, it gives CASSADRNNEQFF.

Concerning this clone: Distinct nucleotide sequences in the sample also encode this CDR3. V is TRBV5-1 and J is TRBJ2-3; 9 nucleotides agree with TRBD2. Germline CDR1 SGHRS, CDR2 YFSETQ. The junction had 4 bases not matched to a gene; V was cut back by 5 bases and J by 0 bases. The CDR3 runs to 15 residues. CDR3 sequence (DNA): TGCGCCAGCAGACCTAGCGGGGCTAGCACAGATACGCAGTATTTT. It encodes CASRPSGASTDTQYF.

This chain connects TRBV27 to TRBJ2-7, with unresolved D. The V end was cut by 8 bases, the J end by 0 bases, with 23 bases between. The CDR3 is 17 residues long. From germline, CDR1 is MNHEY and CDR2 SMNVEV (reference sequence). DNA of the CDR3: TGTGCCAGCGCCTCCCGAGGTCCCCTTACCTCCTCCTACGAGCAGTACTTC. This encodes CASASRGPLTSSYEQYF.

V usage is TRBV14 and J usage is TRBJ1-6; possibly TRBD1 for D (5 bases). Per germline, CDR1 SGHDN and CDR2 FVKESK. The CDR3 loop spans 13 amino acids. Between the trimmed V and J ends, which lost 0 bases and 17 bases, there was a span of 14 bases. The CDR3 region is CASSQDSRGPFHF. The CDR3 DNA is TGTGCCAGCAGCCAAGATTCAAGGGGCCCCTTCCACTTT.

The chain couples TRBV28 to TRBJ2-3; perhaps TRBD2 as D (5 bases). Germline V gene data show CDR1 as MDHEN and CDR2 as SYDVKM. V was cut by 2 bases and J by 0 bases, with 12 bases left in between. The CDR3 is 16 residues long. CDR3 nucleotides: TGTGCCAGCAGTTTAATGAGCGGTCCTAGCACAGATACGCAGTATTTT. It specifies CASSLMSGPSTDTQYF.

This clone was detected once. The chain is built from TRBV4-3 and TRBJ1-5; D gene unclear. The CDR3 has 16 amino acids. Trimming shortened V by 1 base and J by 7 bases, and 17 bases separated the two germline ends. Germline lookup yields CDR1 LGHNA and CDR2 YSLEER. CDR3 protein: CASSQVYWPFRQPQHF. CDR3 in DNA: TGCGCCAGCAGCCAAGTATACTGGCCGTTCAGGCAGCCCCAGCATTTT.

The V gene is TRBV28, the J gene TRBJ2-5, with 13 bases aligning to TRBD2. The CDR3 loop spans 13 amino acids. The germline gives CDR1 MDHEN, CDR2 SYDVKM. The V and J ends lost 8 bases and 5 bases, in that order; junction bases with no gene match: 2. The CDR3 DNA is TGTGCCAGCGGGACTAGCGGGATCGAGACCCAGTACTTC. This encodes CASGTSGIETQYF.

The chain has TRBV10-3 and TRBJ2-3; D call uncertain. Germline lookup yields CDR1 ENHRY and CDR2 SYGVKD. The CDR3 sequence is 14 residues long. V was trimmed by 0 bases and J by 9 bases, leaving 13 bases between them. CDR3 loop: CAISESNSRRTQYF. CDR3 nucleotides: TGTGCCATCAGTGAGTCGAACTCCCGGCGGACGCAGTATTTT.